This TCR beta chain was found in a study of chemoradiotherapy in HPV16-positive cancers. The CDR3 sequence is 14 residues long. Germline V gene lookup returns CDR1 MNHEY and CDR2 SMNVEV (reference sequence). V gave up 0 bases and J gave up 6 bases; unmatched junction bases: 4. Repertoires were generated with immunoSEQ multiplex PCR, while TCRdb's copy carries only in-frame clones and drops some. The table lists more than 9,000 clones, under 80% of them singletons, with roughly 14% in the top ten. V gene TRBV27 combines with J gene TRBJ2-7; 8 bases agree with TRBD1. This specimen was collected from a patient who underwent chemoradiotherapy. This TCR was sampled from a human donor with HPV-associated anogenital cancer. The CDR3 spells CASSLSGTGREQYF. The CDR3 DNA follows: TGTGCCAGCAGTTTATCCGGGACAGGACGCGAGCAGTACTTC.